These 27 T cell receptor beta chains were all obtained from the same sample, sequenced in a study of beta chain features in type 1 diabetes. Notes on the study in general: TCRB CDR3 length was moderately but significantly reduced in all four CD4+ subsets of Type 1 diabetes patients.

The sequenced template was cDNA made from the entire isolated RNA. Profiled with immunoSEQ multiplex PCR; TCRdb holds only in-frame clones, not every one. The table includes 40,000 to 65,000 clones, under 75% detected once. Their antigens are not known. The sample consisted of stem cell memory CD4+ T cells from blood. Receptor source: a woman aged 25 to 39 with type 1 diabetes.

This clone was detected once. This chain connects TRBV29-1 to TRBJ1-2, with a possible D match to TRBD1 (5 bases). Germline CDR1 and CDR2: SQVTM and ANQGSEA. V was shortened by 8 bases and J by 12 bases, with 19 bases between the two germline ends. This CDR3 contains 11 residues. In DNA, the CDR3 is TGCAGCATATCACAGGCCTCGTATGACACCTTC. This codes for CSISQASYDTF.

This clone showed up just a few times. The rearrangement joins TRBV5-1 to TRBJ1-5; tentative D call: TRBD1 (5 bases). Germline-derived CDR1 and CDR2 are SGHRS and YFSETQ. Deletions cut 4 bases from V and 6 bases from J, with 17 bases between. The CDR3 spans 15 residues. The CDR3 bases are TGCGCCAGCAGCCGAATTCCGGGGGGTAGTCAGCCCCAGCATTTT. Its translation is CASSRIPGGSQPQHF.

This chain connects TRBV9 to TRBJ1-5; D unclear. Looked up from germline, CDR1 is SGDLS and CDR2 is YYNGEE. The CDR3 is 13 residues long. V gave up 0 bases and J gave up 9 bases, with 10 bases separating them. The CDR3 DNA reads as TGTGCCAGCAGCGTAGCGGCGGGGATGCCCCAGCATTTT. It translates to CASSVAAGMPQHF.

The chain recombines TRBV5-1 with TRBJ2-2; 7 positions agree with TRBD1. The CDR3 runs to 16 residues. Germline-derived CDR1 and CDR2 are SGHRS and YFSETQ. The trim removed 2 bases at V and 5 bases at J, leaving 9 bases unmatched. The CDR3 DNA reads as TGCGCCAGCAGCTTCGCACAGGGGAGTACGACCGGGGAGCTGTTTTTT. This codes for CASSFAQGSTTGELFF.

The gene calls are TRBV9 and TRBJ2-5; tentative D call: TRBD1 (5 bases). The V end lost 4 bases, the J end lost 1 base, and 8 bases lay between the germline ends. The CDR3 covers 13 residues. Germline V lookup: CDR1 SGDLS, CDR2 YYNGEE. This CDR3 is CASSSTAQETQYF. In DNA, the CDR3 is TGTGCCAGCAGCTCGACAGCCCAAGAGACCCAGTACTTC. The full variable domain, its missing parts supplied by reference TRBV9 and TRBJ2-5, is DSGVTQTPKHLITATGQRVTLRCSPRSGDLSVYWYQQSLDQGLQFLIQYYNGEERAKGNILERFSAQQFPDLHSELNLSSLELGDSALYFCASSSTAQETQYFGPGTRLLVL.

The CDR3 nucleotides are TGTGCCAGCAGCCTCTTTGCGGGGAGGGGAAACAATGAGCAGTTCTTC. It yields the protein CASSLFAGRGNNEQFF. V usage is TRBV28 and J usage is TRBJ2-1; 7 nucleotides line up with TRBD2. This CDR3 is built from 16 residues. The V gene's germline CDR1 is MDHEN and CDR2 SYDVKM. The trim removed 6 bases at V and 5 bases at J, leaving 13 bases unmatched.

V is TRBV19 and J is TRBJ2-7; 8 bases align to TRBD1. V gave up 5 bases and J gave up 6 bases; unmatched junction bases: 9. The CDR3 consists of 14 residues. Germline CDR1 reads LNHDA; CDR2 reads SQIVND (reference sequence). CDR3 sequence: CASSSGQGPTEQYF. CDR3 nucleotide sequence: TGTGCCAGTAGTTCCGGACAGGGCCCTACCGAGCAGTACTTC.

The chain is built from TRBV6-6 and TRBJ1-1, with D hard to call. Germline assignment: CDR1 MNHNY and CDR2 SVGAGI (reference sequence). Trimming stripped 1 base from V and 5 bases from J, with 8 bases between. The CDR3 runs to 13 residues. The CDR3 is CASSYLSQTEAFF. As DNA, the CDR3 is TGTGCCAGCAGTTACTTGTCCCAGACTGAAGCTTTCTTT.

The chain is built from TRBV29-1 and TRBJ1-2; D might be TRBD1 (5 bases). The CDR3 is made up of 14 amino acids. Germline V CDR1 and CDR2: SQVTM, ANQGSEA. V lost 3 bases and J 4 bases, leaving 15 bases between the germline ends. The CDR3 loop reads CSVDRSGPLYGYTF. The DNA for the CDR3 is TGCAGCGTTGACAGGTCAGGGCCCCTCTATGGCTACACCTTC. Full variable domain (missing parts from reference TRBV29-1 and TRBJ1-2): SAVISQKPSRDICQRGTSLTIQCQVDSQVTMMFWYRQQPGQSLTLIATANQGSEATYESGFVIDKFPISRPNLTFSTLTVSNMSPEDSSIYLCSVDRSGPLYGYTFGSGTRLTVV.

The chain employs TRBV2 and TRBJ2-4; 7 bases are a match to TRBD1. Germline CDR1 and CDR2: SNHLY and FYNNEI. This CDR3 has 12 residues. The V and J ends lost 11 bases and 7 bases, in that order; junction bases with no gene match: 8. CDR3 bases: TGTGCCGTATCCTGGACAGGTAACATTCAGTACTTC. This gives the protein CAVSWTGNIQYF.

The chain carries TRBV11-2 and TRBJ2-5, with 7 nucleotides matching TRBD2. The V and J ends lost 5 bases and 4 bases, in that order; junction bases with no gene match: 7. The length of the CDR3 is 14 residues. Germline V CDR1 and CDR2: SGHAT, FQNNGV. CDR3 nucleotides: TGTGCCAGCAGCCCCGCGGGGGTGAGAGAGACCCAGTACTTC. Encoded protein: CASSPAGVRETQYF.

This clone showed up just a few times. This sequence joins TRBV28 and TRBJ2-7; D is possibly TRBD1 (5 bases). CDR1 is MDHEN, CDR2 SYDVKM, per germline. V gave up 2 bases and J gave up 2 bases, with 10 bases separating them. The CDR3 spans 14 residues. In nucleotides, the CDR3 is TGTGCCAGCAGTTTAAACGACAGACCCTACGAGCAGTACTTC. Translation: CASSLNDRPYEQYF.

The chain is built from TRBV28 and TRBJ1-1; no definite D call. V was pared by 3 bases and J by 5 bases, with 7 bases between. Germline CDR1 is MDHEN and CDR2 is SYDVKM. The CDR3 totals 12 residues. The CDR3 loop reads CASSLTRTEAFF. CDR3 bases: TGTGCCAGCAGTTTGACCAGGACTGAAGCTTTCTTT.

J is TRBJ2-7 and V is TRBV2; tentatively, D is TRBD1 (5 bases). The germline V gene has CDR1 SNHLY and CDR2 FYNNEI. With 6 bases removed from V and 6 bases from J, the gap between germline ends came to 9 bases. The CDR3 has 11 residues. The CDR3 protein is CASSQGGEQYF. The CDR3 nucleotides are TGTGCCAGCAGCCAGGGCGGCGAGCAGTACTTC.

This clone was counted a single time. The J gene is TRBJ1-5, the V gene TRBV2, with TRBD1 matching over 12 bases. Trimming cost V 6 bases and J 5 bases; bases outside gene matches: 5. CDR3 length: 15 amino acids. Germline CDR1 is SNHLY and CDR2 is FYNNEI. CDR3 sequence: CASRGDRGHDQPQHF. In DNA, the CDR3 is TGTGCCAGCAGGGGGGACAGGGGGCATGATCAGCCCCAGCATTTT.

The chain is built from TRBV19 and TRBJ2-2, with D maybe TRBD2 (5 bases). Looked up from germline, CDR1 is LNHDA and CDR2 is SQIVND (reference sequence). CDR3 length equals 14 residues. Trimming stripped 8 bases from V and 2 bases from J, with 12 bases between. The CDR3 spells CASVDPGNTGELFF. CDR3 in DNA: TGTGCCAGTGTGGATCCGGGAAACACCGGGGAGCTGTTTTTT.

The genes are TRBV27 and TRBJ2-1; D not certain. Trimming removed 5 bases at V and 5 bases at J, with 4 bases between. The CDR3 loop spans 11 amino acids. The germline CDR1 and CDR2 sequences are MNHEY and SMNVEV (reference sequence). The CDR3 reads CASSLNNEQFF. CDR3 sequence (DNA): TGTGCCAGCAGTCTAAACAATGAGCAGTTCTTC.

This clone was observed a few times. The rearrangement links TRBV5-4 to TRBJ2-3; 10 positions match TRBD2. Germline values: CDR1 SGHNT, CDR2 YYREEE (reference sequence). J lost 5 bases, V lost 6 bases, and 6 bases had no gene match. The CDR3 consists of 14 residues. CDR3 residues: CASKLAGAVDTQYF. The CDR3 DNA is TGTGCCAGCAAGCTAGCGGGAGCGGTAGATACGCAGTATTTT.

The count of this clone is one. The chain is built from TRBV7-9 and TRBJ2-1, with a tentative D call TRBD2 (6 bases). V lost 0 bases and J lost 7, with 10 bases in between. CDR1 is SEHNR and CDR2 is FQNEAQ in the germline V gene (reference sequence). The CDR3 extends over 14 amino acids. CDR3 region: CASSLAGGDNEQFF. CDR3 DNA sequence: TGTGCCAGCAGCTTAGCGGGGGGTGATAATGAGCAGTTCTTC.

This clone was counted between two and nine times. The V and J genes are TRBV18 and TRBJ2-1; D is possibly TRBD2 (6 bases). This CDR3 has 17 residues. The germline V gene encodes CDR1 KGHSH and CDR2 LQKENI. Trimming took 0 bases from V and 0 from J, leaving 12 bases between them. As DNA, the CDR3 is TGTGCCAGCTCACCACCGTCTGGGAGGAGCTCCTACAATGAGCAGTTCTTC. It is translated as CASSPPSGRSSYNEQFF.

The chain carries TRBV7-9 and TRBJ2-1; D gene uncertain. Trimming cost V 3 bases and J 5 bases, with 5 bases left between them. This CDR3 is built from 12 residues. Germline V gene sequence: CDR1 SEHNR, CDR2 FQNEAQ (reference sequence). For the CDR3, the DNA is TGTGCCAGCAGCTTGACTCACAATGAGCAGTTCTTC. Protein sequence: CASSLTHNEQFF.

This sequence joins TRBV15 and TRBJ2-5, with unresolved D. Looked up from germline, CDR1 is LNHNV and CDR2 is YYDKDF (reference sequence). This CDR3 comprises 13 residues. The V gene lost 0 bases and the J gene lost 3 bases, with 5 bases spanning the gap. CDR3 region: CATSRDRKETQYF. DNA for the CDR3: TGTGCCACCAGCAGAGACAGGAAAGAGACCCAGTACTTC.

This clone was seen a few times. The chain joins TRBV4-1 to TRBJ2-2; 8 nucleotides align to TRBD1. CDR3 length: 16 residues. V lost 1 base to trimming and J lost 1 base; unmatched junction nucleotides: 2. Germline V gene data show CDR1 as MGHRA and CDR2 as YSYEKL. CDR3 DNA: TGCGCCAGCAGCCAAGGGACAGGGATGAACACCGGGGAGCTGTTTTTT. This encodes CASSQGTGMNTGELFF.

The chain recombines TRBV5-8 with TRBJ2-7; D is undetermined. Trimming removed 3 bases at V and 0 bases at J, with 13 bases between. The CDR3 runs 15 residues. In germline, CDR1 is SGHTS, CDR2 YDEGEE. The CDR3 spells CASSWRGSSSYEQYF. CDR3 nucleotide sequence: TGTGCCAGCAGCTGGCGAGGCTCAAGCTCCTACGAGCAGTACTTC.

The J gene is TRBJ2-7, the V gene TRBV21-1; TRBD2 is taken as the D call from the table, unchecked against the DNA. TRBV21-1 is classified as a pseudogene. This CDR3 contains 15 residues. CDR3 amino acids: CALRVGGRDGYEQYF. DNA for the CDR3: TGTGCCCTCAGGGTGGGCGGGAGAGATGGGTACGAGCAGTACTTC.

The genes are TRBV30 and TRBJ2-1; TRBD1 might be the D (6 bases). This CDR3 spans 13 amino acids. V lost 4 bases, J lost 3 bases, and 10 bases lay in between. Per germline, CDR1 GTSNPN and CDR2 SVGIG (reference sequence). The CDR3 is CAWTQGFYNEQFF. DNA of the CDR3: TGTGCCTGGACCCAGGGGTTCTACAATGAGCAGTTCTTC.

The chain employs TRBV6-6 and TRBJ1-2; D is ambiguous. Germline V gives CDR1 MNHNY, CDR2 SVGAGI (reference sequence). This CDR3 region has 13 residues. V was shortened by 0 bases and J by 6 bases, with 8 bases between the two germline ends. CDR3 protein: CASSYSGPDGYTF. Written as DNA, the CDR3 is TGTGCCAGCAGTTACTCTGGGCCTGATGGCTACACCTTC.